This T cell receptor beta chain is drawn from a study of cytomegalovirus exposure and HLA in healthy donors. On the study more broadly: In a previous analysis, more than 90 million unique TCR beta sequences were found from some 180 million T cells. Genotyping showed 75% to 90% of hundreds of donors falling in the Caucasian-associated ancestry cluster. Overall study findings and caveats: In a later analysis, specific HLA alleles were associated with approximately 16,000 TCR beta sequences at a 0.05 false discovery rate.

The CDR3 has 16 amino acids. V was pared by 2 bases and J by 2 bases, with 12 bases between. Per the germline V gene, CDR1 is SGHVS and CDR2 is FQNEAQ. PCR employed 60 Vbeta and 13 Jbeta primers. Clones were sequenced by immunoSEQ multiplex PCR, and TCRdb holds only the in-frame ones, with some missing. The sample holds 95,000 to 110,000 clones, less than 85% seen once. About this clone: As yet, its antigen is unknown.

The chain couples TRBV7-8 to TRBJ2-2, with D possibly matching TRBD2 (6 bases). The clonotype was recovered from a man between 18 and 29 years old in good health and CMV-seronegative. Material: PBMCs. CDR3: CASSLPATSNTGELFF. CDR3 DNA: TGTGCCAGCAGCTTACCGGCGACTAGTAACACCGGGGAGCTGTTTTTT.